The text below deals with one T cell receptor (beta chain). Its antigen is not known. With V trimmed by 1 base and J by 3 bases, 7 bases remained unmatched. Germline lookup yields CDR1 MNHEY and CDR2 SMNVEV (reference sequence). This CDR3 contains 16 residues. Data came from immunoSEQ multiplex PCR; TCRdb stores just in-frame clones and leaves some out. This repertoire shows approximately 340,000 clones, 70% to 90% found once; its top ten account for 3% to 4%. This sample is part of a study of Ad26.COV2.S vaccination and SARS-CoV-2 variants. Study as a whole: Each vaccinee took Ad26.COV2.S intramuscularly, once or twice 56 days apart.

Treatment of the sample: around 19 received Ad26.COV2.S at low or high dose, single or two shots; 5 received placebo; per-sample allocation not given. Samples analyzed were those drawn on day 63 after the first vaccine or placebo injection. Study-level findings and limits: There was a possibility that the TCR breadth and depth analyses underestimated total T cell responses.

The TCR originated in a person aged 18-65 years who received the Ad26.COV2.S COVID-19 vaccine or a placebo. This sequence joins TRBV27 and TRBJ1-2; 8 bases line up with TRBD1. The sample consisted of peripheral blood, taken in a trial of Ad26.COV2.S vaccine versus placebo. The CDR3 DNA is TGTGCCAGCAGTTTATGGCCAGGGGGCGAGTACTATGGCTACACCTTC. Its translation is CASSLWPGGEYYGYTF.